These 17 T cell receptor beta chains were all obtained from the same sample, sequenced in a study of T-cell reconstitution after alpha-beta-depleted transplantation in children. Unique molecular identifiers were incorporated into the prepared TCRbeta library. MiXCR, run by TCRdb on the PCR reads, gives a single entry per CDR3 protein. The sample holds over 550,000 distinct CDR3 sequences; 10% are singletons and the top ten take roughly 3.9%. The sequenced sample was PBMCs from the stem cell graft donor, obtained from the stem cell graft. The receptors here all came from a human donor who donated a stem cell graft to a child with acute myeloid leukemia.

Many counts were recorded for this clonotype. The CDR3: CASSLGGHRAQETQYF. CDR3 nucleotide sequence: TGTGCCAGCAGTTTAGGGGGACATAGGGCCCAAGAGACCCAGTACTTC. The chain employs TRBV12-3 or TRBV12-4 and TRBJ2-5; D may be TRBD1 (6 bases). The ends were cut back, 1 base at V and 1 base at J, with 13 bases in the middle. The CDR3 sequence is 16 residues long.

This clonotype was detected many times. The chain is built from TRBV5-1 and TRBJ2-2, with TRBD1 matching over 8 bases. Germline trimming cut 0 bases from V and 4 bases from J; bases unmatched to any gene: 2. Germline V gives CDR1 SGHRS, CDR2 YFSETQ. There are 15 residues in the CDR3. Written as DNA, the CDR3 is TGCGCCAGCAGCTTGGAGGACAGGGCCACCGGGGAGCTGTTTTTT. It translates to CASSLEDRATGELFF.

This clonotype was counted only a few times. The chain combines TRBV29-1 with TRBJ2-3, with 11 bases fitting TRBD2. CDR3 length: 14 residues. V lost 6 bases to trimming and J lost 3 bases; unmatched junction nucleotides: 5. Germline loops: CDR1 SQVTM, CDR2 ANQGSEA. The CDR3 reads CSVMGLAVTDTQYF. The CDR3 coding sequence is TGCAGCGTGATGGGACTAGCGGTTACAGATACGCAGTATTTT.

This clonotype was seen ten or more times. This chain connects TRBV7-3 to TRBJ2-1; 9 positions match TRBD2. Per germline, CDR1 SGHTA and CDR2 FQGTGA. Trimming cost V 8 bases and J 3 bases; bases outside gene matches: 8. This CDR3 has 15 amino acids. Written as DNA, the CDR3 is TGTGCCAGCGGAACGCGAGCGGGAGGCTACAATGAGCAGTTCTTC. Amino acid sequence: CASGTRAGGYNEQFF.

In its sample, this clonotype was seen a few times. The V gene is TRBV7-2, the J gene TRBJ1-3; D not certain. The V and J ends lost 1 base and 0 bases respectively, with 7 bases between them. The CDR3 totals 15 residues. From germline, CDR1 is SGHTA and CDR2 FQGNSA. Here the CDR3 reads CASSLDAVSGNTIYF. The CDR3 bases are TGTGCCAGCAGCTTAGATGCAGTCTCTGGAAACACCATATATTTT.

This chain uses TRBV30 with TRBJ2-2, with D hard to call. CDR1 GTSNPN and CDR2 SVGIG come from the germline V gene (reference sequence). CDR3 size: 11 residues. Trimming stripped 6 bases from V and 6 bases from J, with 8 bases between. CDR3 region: CACGLPGELFF. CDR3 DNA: TGTGCCTGCGGATTACCCGGGGAGCTGTTTTTT.

This CDR3 reads CASRYQDLVRETQYF. DNA of the CDR3: TGTGCCAGCAGGTACCAGGACCTAGTTCGGGAGACCCAGTACTTC. The chain uses TRBV7-2 and TRBJ2-5; D is unresolved. The V end lost 6 bases, the J end lost 5 bases, and 19 bases lay between the germline ends. The CDR3 spans 15 residues. The germline CDR1 and CDR2 sequences are SGHTA and FQGNSA.

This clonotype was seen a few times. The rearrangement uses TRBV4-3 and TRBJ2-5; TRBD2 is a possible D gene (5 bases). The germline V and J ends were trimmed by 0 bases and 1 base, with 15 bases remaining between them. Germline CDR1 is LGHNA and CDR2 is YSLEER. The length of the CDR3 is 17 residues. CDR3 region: CASSQDWRSDRQETQYF. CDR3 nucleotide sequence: TGCGCCAGCAGCCAAGATTGGAGGAGCGACCGCCAAGAGACCCAGTACTTC.

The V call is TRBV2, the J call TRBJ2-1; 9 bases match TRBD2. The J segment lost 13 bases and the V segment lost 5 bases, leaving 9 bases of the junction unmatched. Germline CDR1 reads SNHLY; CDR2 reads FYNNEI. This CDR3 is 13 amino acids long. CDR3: CASSFISGSTQFF. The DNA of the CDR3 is TGTGCCAGCAGTTTCATTAGCGGGAGTACTCAGTTCTTC.

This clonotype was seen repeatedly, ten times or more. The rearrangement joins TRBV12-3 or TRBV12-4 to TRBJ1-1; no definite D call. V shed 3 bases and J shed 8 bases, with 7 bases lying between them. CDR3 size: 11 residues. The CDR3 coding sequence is TGTGCCAGCAGTTTCGGGGAGGAAGCTTTCTTT. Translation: CASSFGEEAFF.

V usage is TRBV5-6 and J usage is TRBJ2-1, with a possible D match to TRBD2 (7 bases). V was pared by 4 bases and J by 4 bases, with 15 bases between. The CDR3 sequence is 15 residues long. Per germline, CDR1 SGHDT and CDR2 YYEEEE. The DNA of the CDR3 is TGTGCCAGCAGCAGGGGGGGTCTTTCTTACAATGAGCAGTTCTTC. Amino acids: CASSRGGLSYNEQFF.

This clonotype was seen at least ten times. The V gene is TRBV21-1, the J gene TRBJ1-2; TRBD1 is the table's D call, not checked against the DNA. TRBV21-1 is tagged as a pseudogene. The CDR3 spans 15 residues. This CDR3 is CASSRTRGANYGYTF. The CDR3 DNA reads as TGTGCCAGCAGTCGAACCAGGGGGGCTAACTATGGCTACACCTTC.

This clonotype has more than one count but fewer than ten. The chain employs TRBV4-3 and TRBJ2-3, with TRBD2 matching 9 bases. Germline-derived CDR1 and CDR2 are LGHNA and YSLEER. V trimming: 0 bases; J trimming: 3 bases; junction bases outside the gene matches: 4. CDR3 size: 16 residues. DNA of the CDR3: TGCGCCAGCAGCCAAGACGCGGGAGGGCCGACAGATACGCAGTATTTT. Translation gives CASSQDAGGPTDTQYF.

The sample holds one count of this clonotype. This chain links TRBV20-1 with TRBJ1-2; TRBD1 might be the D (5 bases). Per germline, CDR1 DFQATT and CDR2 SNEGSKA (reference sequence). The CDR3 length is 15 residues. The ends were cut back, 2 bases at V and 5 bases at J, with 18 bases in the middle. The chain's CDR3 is CSARMTDGHIYGYTF. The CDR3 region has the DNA TGCAGTGCTAGAATGACAGACGGTCACATTTATGGCTACACCTTC.

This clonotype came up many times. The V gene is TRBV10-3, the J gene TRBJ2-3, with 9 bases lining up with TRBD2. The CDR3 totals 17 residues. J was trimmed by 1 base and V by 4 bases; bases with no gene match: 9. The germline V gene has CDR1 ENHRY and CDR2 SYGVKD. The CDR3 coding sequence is TGTGCCATCAGTGGGCAGGCCGGGACTAGCCGCACAGATACGCAGTATTTT. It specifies CAISGQAGTSRTDTQYF.

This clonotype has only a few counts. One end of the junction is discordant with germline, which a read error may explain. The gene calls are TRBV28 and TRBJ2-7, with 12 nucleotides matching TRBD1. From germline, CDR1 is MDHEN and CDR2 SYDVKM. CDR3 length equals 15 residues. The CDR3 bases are TGTGCCACCAGTCTCCCGGGACAGGGGGCGAACGAGCAGTACTTC. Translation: CATSLPGQGANEQYF.

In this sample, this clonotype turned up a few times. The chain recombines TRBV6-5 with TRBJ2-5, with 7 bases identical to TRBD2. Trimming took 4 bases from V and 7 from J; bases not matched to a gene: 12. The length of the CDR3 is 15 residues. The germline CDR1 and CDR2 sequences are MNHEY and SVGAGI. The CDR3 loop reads CASSLGEGVMRTQYF. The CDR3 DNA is TGTGCCAGCAGTTTGGGGGAGGGCGTTATGAGGACCCAGTACTTC.